These 14 T cell receptor beta chains share one sample of origin, sequenced in a study of cytomegalovirus exposure and HLA in healthy donors (dated by TCRdb to between 2016 and 2019). Preparation of the library involved the immunoSEQ multiplex PCR assay. For the multiplex PCR, a mixture combining 60 forward primers for TCR Vbeta segments and 13 reverse primers for TCR Jbeta segments was used. TCRdb took over this immuneACCESS table, retaining in-frame rearrangements with V and J assigned. Such tables are incomplete; in checked studies, under half of the missing clones stem from an unresolved V gene, and the remainder is unexplained. The sample contains about 190,000 clones, 80% to 85% of them found a single time. Around 1% of the sample is taken by the ten largest. Input material: PBMCs. The receptors derive from a woman in her thirties or forties in good health and CMV-seronegative.

This clone was seen a single time. CDR3 in amino acids: CASSLAGADTQYF. The CDR3, as DNA: TGTGCCAGCAGCTTAGCAGGGGCAGATACGCAGTATTTT. This rearrangement joins TRBV7-2 to TRBJ2-3; D possibly corresponds to TRBD1 (5 bases). Trimming took 0 bases from V and 4 from J, leaving 5 bases between them. The CDR3 length is 13 residues. CDR1 and CDR2 (germline): SGHTA, FQGNSA.

The chain carries TRBV6-1 and TRBJ2-2; 10 bases agree with TRBD1. This CDR3 has 16 amino acids. Germline trimming cut 4 bases from V and 4 bases from J; bases unmatched to any gene: 6. Germline CDR1 reads MNHNS; CDR2 reads SASEGT. CDR3 residues: CASSVGTGEATGELFF. CDR3 coding DNA: TGTGCCAGCAGTGTCGGGACAGGGGAGGCCACCGGGGAGCTGTTTTTT.

The table lists this clone with a few counts. This sequence joins TRBV29-1 and TRBJ2-2, with D possibly matching TRBD2 (5 bases). Germline CDR1 is SQVTM and CDR2 is ANQGSEA. Deletions cut 5 bases from V and 6 bases from J, with 10 bases between. CDR3 size: 12 residues. DNA for the CDR3: TGCAGCGTTAATCCGCGGGCCGGGGAGCTGTTTTTT. This codes for CSVNPRAGELFF.

The chain combines TRBV5-1 with TRBJ1-3; TRBD1 matches 9 bases. From germline, CDR1 is SGHRS and CDR2 YFSETQ. This CDR3 has 13 amino acids. With 3 bases clipped from V and 10 bases from J, the junction kept 5 bases outside the gene matches. The CDR3 DNA sequence: TGCGCCAGCAGCTCCACAGGGGGCGAAACCATATATTTT. It specifies CASSSTGGETIYF.

The V and J genes are TRBV7-9 and TRBJ2-5, with D uncertain. V gave up 3 bases and J gave up 1 base, with 9 bases separating them. This CDR3 contains 14 residues. CDR1 and CDR2 from the germline V gene are SEHNR and FQNEAQ (reference sequence). CDR3 nucleotides: TGTGCCAGCAGCTTCGGTCCAGGCCAAGAGACCCAGTACTTC. The encoded protein is CASSFGPGQETQYF. The entire variable domain, with the rest obtained from reference TRBV7-9 and TRBJ2-5, is as follows: DTGVSQNPRHKITKRGQNVTFRCDPISEHNRLYWYRQTLGQGPEFLTYFQNEAQLEKSRLLSDRFSAERPKGSFSTLEIQRTEQGDSAMYLCASSFGPGQETQYFGPGTRLLVL.

The chain uses TRBV30 and TRBJ2-2; a weak D match, TRBD2 (7 bases). Germline CDR1 is GTSNPN and CDR2 is SVGIG (reference sequence). V lost 4 bases and J 7 bases, leaving 13 bases between the germline ends. CDR3 length equals 13 residues. This CDR3 reads CAWMYREGGELFF. The CDR3, as DNA: TGTGCCTGGATGTACAGGGAGGGCGGGGAGCTGTTTTTT.

This clone was seen only a few times. This sequence joins TRBV28 and TRBJ1-2; the match to TRBD1 covers 8 bases. J gave up 4 bases and V 8 bases, and 9 bases lay outside the gene matches. The CDR3 runs 14 residues. The germline V gene has CDR1 MDHEN and CDR2 SYDVKM. CDR3 loop: CASRTGTGFYGYTF. The CDR3, as DNA: TGTGCCAGCCGAACCGGGACAGGCTTCTATGGCTACACCTTC.

This clone was counted only a few times. J is TRBJ1-2 and V is TRBV7-3, with D possibly matching TRBD1 (6 bases). This CDR3 spans 16 amino acids. The germline CDR1 and CDR2 sequences are SGHTA and FQGTGA. Between the trimmed V and J ends, which lost 5 bases and 6 bases, there was a span of 22 bases. The CDR3 sequence: CASSPEPGQKINGYTF. CDR3 in DNA: TGTGCCAGCAGCCCGGAACCCGGACAGAAGATTAATGGCTACACCTTC. The whole variable domain, filled in from reference TRBV7-3 and TRBJ1-2, reads GAGVSQTPSNKVTEKGKYVELRCDPISGHTALYWYRQSLGQGPEFLIYFQGTGAADDSGLPNDRFFAVRPEGSVSTLKIQRTERGDSAVYLCASSPEPGQKINGYTFGSGTRLTVV.

This clone was observed a few times. This chain connects TRBV7-8 to TRBJ2-7, with D possibly being TRBD2 (6 bases). This CDR3 is 15 amino acids long. Germline values: CDR1 SGHVS, CDR2 FQNEAQ. Trimming removed 1 base at V and 3 bases at J, with 13 bases between. CDR3 sequence: CASSLETGVNYEQYF. CDR3 nucleotide sequence: TGTGCCAGCAGCTTAGAGACGGGAGTCAACTACGAGCAGTACTTC.

This clone was detected a few times. Germline is not matched at one junction end, which may reflect a read error. CDR3 residues: CSSSSDGTRTYNEQFF. The DNA of the CDR3 is TGTTCCAGCAGCTCGGACGGGACACGGACCTACAATGAGCAGTTCTTC. The chain is built from TRBV7-3 and TRBJ2-1, with D perhaps TRBD1 (6 bases). Germline CDR1 is SGHTA and CDR2 is FQGTGA. The CDR3 is made up of 16 amino acids.

This sequence joins TRBV21-1 and TRBJ2-3; TRBD2, the table's D call, was not compared with the DNA. TRBV21-1 is labeled a pseudogene. The CDR3 consists of 16 residues. For the CDR3, the DNA is TGTGCCAGCAGCAAACCGACTAGCGAGAGCACAGATACGCAGTATTTT. Encoded protein: CASSKPTSESTDTQYF.

The chain couples TRBV30 to TRBJ2-7, with 12 bases identical to TRBD2. Germline V lookup: CDR1 GTSNPN, CDR2 SVGIG (reference sequence). V was clipped by 3 bases and J by 5 bases; unmatched bases: 2. This CDR3 is 13 amino acids long. The CDR3 sequence is CAWRLAGGDEQYV. For the CDR3, the DNA is TGTGCCTGGAGACTAGCGGGAGGTGACGAGCAGTACGTC.

The chain links TRBV19 to TRBJ2-7, with TRBD1 matching 7 bases. CDR1 is LNHDA, CDR2 SQIVND, per germline (reference sequence). This CDR3 has 15 amino acids. V shed 4 bases, J shed 2 bases, and the junction held 8 bases outside the gene matches. The CDR3 region has the DNA TGTGCCAGTAGTAAGCGTCCGGGACAGACCTACGAGCAGTACTTC. Translating gives CASSKRPGQTYEQYF. Full variable domain (outside the CDR3, taken from reference TRBV19 and TRBJ2-7): DGGITQSPKYLFRKEGQNVTLSCEQNLNHDAMYWYRQDPGQGLRLIYYSQIVNDFQKGDIAEGYSVSREKKESFPLTVTSAQKNPTAFYLCASSKRPGQTYEQYFGPGTRLTVT.

This clone showed up just a few times. The rearrangement links TRBV7-3 to TRBJ2-1; 7 positions match TRBD2. The ends lost 4 bases at V and 10 bases at J; junction bases unmatched: 10. The germline V gene has CDR1 SGHTA and CDR2 FQGTGA. The length of the CDR3 is 14 residues. The CDR3 DNA reads as TGTGCCAGCAGCTGGCTAGCGGAACCTGTAGAGCAGTTCTTC. It specifies CASSWLAEPVEQFF. The complete variable domain, with remaining parts taken from reference TRBV7-3 and TRBJ2-1, reads GAGVSQTPSNKVTEKGKYVELRCDPISGHTALYWYRQSLGQGPEFLIYFQGTGAADDSGLPNDRFFAVRPEGSVSTLKIQRTERGDSAVYLCASSWLAEPVEQFFGPGTRLTVL.